A single sample gave rise to the 9 T cell receptor beta chains below, sequenced in a study of cytomegalovirus exposure and HLA in healthy donors. Primers: 60 Vbeta forward and 13 Jbeta reverse. The method was immunoSEQ multiplex PCR; TCRdb's version includes in-frame clones alone and lacks a portion of them. This sample carries 100,000 to 140,000 clones, approximately 79% of them seen once, and the ten largest clones take around 13%. The sample was PBMCs. The source is a woman aged 40 to 49 in good health and CMV-seropositive.

Details on this clone: This sample includes further DNA sequences coding for the same CDR3. The V gene is TRBV5-1, the J gene TRBJ1-2; D gene ambiguous. The germline CDR1 and CDR2 sequences are SGHRS and YFSETQ. V dropped 4 bases and J dropped 3 bases, with 10 bases sitting between them. This CDR3 has 13 residues. DNA for the CDR3: TGCGCCAGCAGCCCGGCCGGGGACTATGGCTACACCTTC. It encodes CASSPAGDYGYTF.

About this clone: Additional DNA sequences in this sample encode the identical CDR3. The chain is built from TRBV5-1 and TRBJ1-1, with D uncertain. CDR3 length: 13 residues. Trimming cost V 0 bases and J 2 bases, with 5 bases left between them. Germline loops: CDR1 SGHRS, CDR2 YFSETQ. The CDR3 loop is CASSLAGNTEAFF. The CDR3 bases are TGCGCCAGCAGCTTGGCAGGTAACACTGAAGCTTTCTTT.

The V call is TRBV7-2, the J call TRBJ2-7; D perhaps matches TRBD1 (6 bases). Trimming cost V 1 base and J 6 bases, with 22 bases left between them. Germline lookup yields CDR1 SGHTA and CDR2 FQGNSA. The CDR3 covers 17 residues. The CDR3 loop is CASSLGSGAVLSLEQYF. The CDR3 coding sequence is TGTGCCAGCAGCTTAGGGTCAGGGGCGGTTCTTAGTCTCGAGCAGTACTTC. Looking up the rest from reference TRBV7-2 and TRBJ2-7 gives the full variable domain: GAGVSQSPSNKVTEKGKDVELRCDPISGHTALYWYRQSLGQGLEFLIYFQGNSAPDKSGLPSDRFSAERTGGSVSTLTIQRTQQEDSAVYLCASSLGSGAVLSLEQYFGPGTRLTVT.

The rearrangement joins TRBV9 to TRBJ1-2, with 10 bases aligning to TRBD1. Germline lookup yields CDR1 SGDLS and CDR2 YYNGEE. The V segment lost 3 bases and the J segment 4 bases; nucleotides outside the gene matches: 15. The CDR3 has 18 amino acids. This chain's CDR3 is CASSAYDRGRKGLYGYTF. The CDR3 DNA sequence: TGTGCCAGCAGCGCATACGACAGGGGGCGCAAAGGGCTCTATGGCTACACCTTC. Filled out from reference TRBV9 and TRBJ1-2, the complete variable domain reads DSGVTQTPKHLITATGQRVTLRCSPRSGDLSVYWYQQSLDQGLQFLIQYYNGEERAKGNILERFSAQQFPDLHSELNLSSLELGDSALYFCASSAYDRGRKGLYGYTFGSGTRLTVV.

The rearrangement uses TRBV10-2 and TRBJ2-7; the D gene is possibly TRBD1 (5 bases). CDR3 length equals 12 residues. V lost 2 bases, J lost 6 bases, and 8 bases lay in between. The germline CDR1 and CDR2 sequences are WSHSY and SAAADI. The CDR3 region is CASSEIGVEQYF. The DNA for the CDR3 is TGCGCCAGCAGTGAGATAGGGGTCGAGCAGTACTTC.

The sample holds many counts of this clone. J is TRBJ1-1 and V is TRBV5-6, with TRBD1 identical over 7 bases. Germline lookup yields CDR1 SGHDT and CDR2 YYEEEE. This CDR3 has 16 residues. V was pared by 0 bases and J by 1 base, with 6 bases of the junction left unmatched. CDR3 DNA sequence: TGTGCCAGCAGCTTGGCCCTTAGGGGGCGGAACACTGAAGCTTTCTTT. Its protein product is CASSLALRGRNTEAFF.

The chain carries TRBV28 and TRBJ1-1; D is undetermined. Trimming pared 3 bases from V and 3 bases from J, leaving 11 bases between. The CDR3 has 14 residues. Germline V gene lookup returns CDR1 MDHEN and CDR2 SYDVKM. The CDR3 region is CASSFPPGDTEAFF. The CDR3 nucleotides are TGTGCCAGCAGTTTCCCACCCGGGGACACTGAAGCTTTCTTT.

The chain carries TRBV6-5 and TRBJ1-6, with 7 bases lining up with TRBD1. The V gene end was trimmed by 7 bases and the J gene end by 7 bases; junction bases not matched to a gene: 10. CDR1 is MNHEY, CDR2 SVGAGI, per germline. This CDR3 is 15 amino acids long. CDR3: CASTSGGRGNSPLHF. CDR3 DNA sequence: TGTGCCAGCACCTCAGGGGGGCGGGGAAATTCACCCCTCCACTTT.

V is TRBV7-3 and J is TRBJ2-5; weak D call: TRBD1 (6 bases). The V end lost 3 bases, the J end lost 5 bases, and 10 bases lay between the germline ends. The CDR3 covers 13 residues. Germline values: CDR1 SGHTA, CDR2 FQGTGA. In DNA, the CDR3 is TGTGCCAGCAGCTTGGGGGCCCGGGAGACCCAGTACTTC. This codes for CASSLGARETQYF.